This record looks at one T cell receptor beta chain sequence and its context. The CDR3 has 15 amino acids. Germline CDR1 reads SGHDT; CDR2 reads YYEEEE. Losses at the gene ends were 4 bases for V and 4 bases for J; bases not matched to a gene: 6. This sample was included in a study of CD8+ T cells in alopecia areata. Sequencing templates came from extracted RNA that was reverse transcribed into cDNA. Data came from immunoSEQ multiplex PCR; TCRdb stores just in-frame clones and leaves some out. This table has roughly 250,000 clones, roughly two thirds appearing once. The chain joins TRBV5-6 to TRBJ2-5; the match to TRBD2 covers 11 bases. This clonotype was obtained from a human donor with alopecia areata. This specimen was CD4+ T cells sorted from blood, taken at week 0. CDR3 loop: CASSRLAGGTETQYF. CDR3 DNA: TGTGCCAGCAGCCGCCTAGCGGGGGGCACAGAGACCCAGTACTTC.